Sequencing of this T cell receptor beta chain was carried out in a study of cytomegalovirus exposure and HLA in healthy donors. Whole-study results and caveats: Upon later analysis, TCR association rates were observed to vary by HLA locus, being highest for DRB1 and lowest for HLA-C.

Turning to this clone: Its antigen is not known.

The length of the CDR3 is 13 residues. Trimming took 6 bases from V and 1 from J, leaving 4 bases between them. Germline values: CDR1 MNHNS, CDR2 SASEGT. Donors were ostensibly healthy at sampling, although undocumented immune exposures were probable. PCR used 60 Vbeta primers and 13 Jbeta primers. The method was immunoSEQ multiplex PCR; TCRdb's version includes in-frame clones alone and lacks a portion of them. The data hold some 120,000 clones, with roughly 70% observed a single time. The receptor comes from a man younger than 40 in good health and CMV-seronegative. Sequenced sample: PBMCs. The chain carries TRBV6-1 and TRBJ2-6; D is undetermined. CDR3 loop: CASRASGANVLTF. The CDR3 region has the DNA TGTGCCAGCAGGGCTTCTGGGGCCAACGTCCTGACTTTC.